This T cell receptor (beta chain) was captured by sequencing in a study of blood T cell repertoires in COVID-19. Germline V lookup: CDR1 MNHEY, CDR2 SMNVEV (reference sequence). The CDR3 is 13 residues long. V gave up 6 bases and J gave up 8 bases, with 16 bases separating them. In the study's own analysis: Cell counts per sample came from amplifying reference gene primers. Generated by immunoSEQ multiplex PCR, the TCRdb table keeps only in-frame clones and is missing some. Clone size and V and J calls were adopted from that table, with D and trimming inferred from the DNA. The sample lists 310,000 or so clones; 83% were seen once.

The receptor was isolated from a woman aged 50 to 65 with acute or convalescent COVID-19. What was sequenced was peripheral blood. J is TRBJ1-2 and V is TRBV27; D may be TRBD1 (5 bases). The CDR3 spells CASSFRDSRGYTF. The CDR3 nucleotides are TGTGCCAGCAGCTTCAGGGATTCGAGGGGCTACACCTTC.